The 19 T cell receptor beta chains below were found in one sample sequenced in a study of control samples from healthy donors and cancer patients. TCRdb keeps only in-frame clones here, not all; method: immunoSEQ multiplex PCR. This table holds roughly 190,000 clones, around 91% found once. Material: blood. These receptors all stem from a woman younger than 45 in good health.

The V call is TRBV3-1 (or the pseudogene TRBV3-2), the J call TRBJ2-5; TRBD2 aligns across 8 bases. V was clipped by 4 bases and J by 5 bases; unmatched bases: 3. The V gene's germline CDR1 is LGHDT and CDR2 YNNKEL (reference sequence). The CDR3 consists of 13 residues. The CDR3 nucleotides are TGTGCCAGCAGCCGAGCGGGAGAGGAGACCCAGTACTTC. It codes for CASSRAGEETQYF.

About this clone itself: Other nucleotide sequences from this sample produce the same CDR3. In nucleotides, the CDR3 is TGTGCCAGCAGAGGACAGAACACTGAAGCTTTCTTT. This encodes CASRGQNTEAFF. The chain has TRBV2 and TRBJ1-1; D is perhaps TRBD1 (5 bases). This CDR3 contains 12 residues. The V gene's germline CDR1 is SNHLY and CDR2 FYNNEI. V dropped 6 bases and J dropped 1 base, with 6 bases sitting between them.

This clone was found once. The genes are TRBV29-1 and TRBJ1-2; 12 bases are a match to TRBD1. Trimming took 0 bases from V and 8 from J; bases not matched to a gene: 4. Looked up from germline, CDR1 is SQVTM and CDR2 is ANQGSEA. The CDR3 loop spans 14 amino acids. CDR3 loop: CSVEEWGTGGGYTF. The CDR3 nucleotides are TGCAGCGTTGAAGAGTGGGGGACAGGGGGCGGCTACACCTTC.

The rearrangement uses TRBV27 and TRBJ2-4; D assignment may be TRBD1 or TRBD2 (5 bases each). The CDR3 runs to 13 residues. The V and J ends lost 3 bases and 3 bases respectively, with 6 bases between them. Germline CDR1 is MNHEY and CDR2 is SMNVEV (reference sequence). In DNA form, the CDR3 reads TGTGCCAGCAGTTTGGGGGACAAAAACATTCAGTACTTC. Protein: CASSLGDKNIQYF.

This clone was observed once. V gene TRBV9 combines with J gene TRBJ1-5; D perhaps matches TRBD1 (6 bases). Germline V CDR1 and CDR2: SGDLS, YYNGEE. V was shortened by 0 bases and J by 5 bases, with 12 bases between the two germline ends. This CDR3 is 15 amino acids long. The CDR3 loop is CASSVAPTGYQPQHF. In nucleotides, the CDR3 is TGTGCCAGCAGCGTAGCCCCCACAGGGTATCAGCCCCAGCATTTT.

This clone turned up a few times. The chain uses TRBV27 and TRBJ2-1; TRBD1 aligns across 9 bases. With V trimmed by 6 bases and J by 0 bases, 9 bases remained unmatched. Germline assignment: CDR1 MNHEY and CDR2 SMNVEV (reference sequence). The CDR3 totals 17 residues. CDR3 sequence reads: CASSPGQGRLSYNEQFF. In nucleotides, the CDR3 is TGTGCCAGCAGCCCGGGACAGGGCCGACTCTCCTACAATGAGCAGTTCTTC.

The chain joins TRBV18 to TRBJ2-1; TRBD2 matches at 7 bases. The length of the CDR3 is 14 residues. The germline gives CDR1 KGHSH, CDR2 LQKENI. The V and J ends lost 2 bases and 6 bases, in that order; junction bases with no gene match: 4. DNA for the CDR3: TGTGCCAGCTCACCAGCGCTAGCGGTCAATGAGCAGTTCTTC. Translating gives CASSPALAVNEQFF. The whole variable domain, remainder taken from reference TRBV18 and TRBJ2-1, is NAGVMQNPRHLVRRRGQEARLRCSPMKGHSHVYWYRQLPEEGLKFMVYLQKENIIDESGMPKERFSAEFPKEGPSILRIQQVVRGDSAAYFCASSPALAVNEQFFGPGTRLTVL.

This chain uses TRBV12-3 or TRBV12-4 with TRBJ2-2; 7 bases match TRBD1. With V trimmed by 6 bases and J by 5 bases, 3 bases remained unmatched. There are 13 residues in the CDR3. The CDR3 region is CASRDRVTGELFF. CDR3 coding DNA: TGTGCCAGCAGAGACAGGGTTACCGGGGAGCTGTTTTTT.

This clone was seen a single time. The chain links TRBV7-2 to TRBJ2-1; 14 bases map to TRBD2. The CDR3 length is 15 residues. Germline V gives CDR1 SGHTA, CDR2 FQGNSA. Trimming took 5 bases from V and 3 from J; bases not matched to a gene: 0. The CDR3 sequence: CASSGLAGGYNEQFF. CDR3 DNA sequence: TGTGCCAGCAGCGGACTAGCGGGGGGCTACAATGAGCAGTTCTTC.

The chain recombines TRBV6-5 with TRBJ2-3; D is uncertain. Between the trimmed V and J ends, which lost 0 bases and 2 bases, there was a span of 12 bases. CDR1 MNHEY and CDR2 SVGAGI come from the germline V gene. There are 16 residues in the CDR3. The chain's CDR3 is CASSYSNAGDTDTQYF. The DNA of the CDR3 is TGTGCCAGCAGTTACTCGAATGCTGGGGACACAGATACGCAGTATTTT.

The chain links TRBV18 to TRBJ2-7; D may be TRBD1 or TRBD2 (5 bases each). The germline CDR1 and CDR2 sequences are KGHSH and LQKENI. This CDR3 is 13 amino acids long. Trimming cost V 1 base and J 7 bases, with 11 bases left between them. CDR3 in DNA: TGTGCCAGCTCACCACGAGGGGATGGAGAGCAGTACTTC. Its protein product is CASSPRGDGEQYF.

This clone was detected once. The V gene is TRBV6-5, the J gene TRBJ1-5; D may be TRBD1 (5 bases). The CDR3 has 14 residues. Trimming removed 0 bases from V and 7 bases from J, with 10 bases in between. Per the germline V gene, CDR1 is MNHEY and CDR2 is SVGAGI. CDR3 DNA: TGTGCCAGCAGTTACTCGAGAGGGGCCCAGCCCCAGCATTTT. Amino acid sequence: CASSYSRGAQPQHF.

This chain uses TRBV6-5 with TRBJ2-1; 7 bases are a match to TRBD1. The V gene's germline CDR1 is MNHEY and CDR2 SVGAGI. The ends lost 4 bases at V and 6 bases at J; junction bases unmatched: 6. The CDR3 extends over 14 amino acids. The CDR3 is CASSFRQGINEQFF. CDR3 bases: TGTGCCAGCAGTTTTAGACAGGGAATCAATGAGCAGTTCTTC.

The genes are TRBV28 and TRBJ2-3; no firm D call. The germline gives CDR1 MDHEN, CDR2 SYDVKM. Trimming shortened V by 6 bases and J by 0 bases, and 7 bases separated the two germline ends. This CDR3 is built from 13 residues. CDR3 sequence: CASRAPSTDTQYF. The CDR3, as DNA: TGTGCCAGCAGGGCCCCTAGCACAGATACGCAGTATTTT.

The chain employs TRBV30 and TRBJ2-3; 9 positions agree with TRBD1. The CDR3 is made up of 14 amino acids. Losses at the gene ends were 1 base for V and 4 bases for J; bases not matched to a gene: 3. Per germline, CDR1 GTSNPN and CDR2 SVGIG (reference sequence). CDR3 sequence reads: CAWSGTGVPDTQYF. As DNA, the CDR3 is TGTGCCTGGAGTGGGACAGGGGTTCCAGATACGCAGTATTTT.

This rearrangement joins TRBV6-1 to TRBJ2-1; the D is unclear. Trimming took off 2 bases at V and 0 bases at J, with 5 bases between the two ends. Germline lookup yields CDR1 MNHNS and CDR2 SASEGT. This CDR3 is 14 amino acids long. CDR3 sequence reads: CASSELSSYNEQFF. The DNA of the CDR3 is TGTGCCAGCAGTGAACTCTCCTCCTACAATGAGCAGTTCTTC.

The CDR3, as DNA: TGCAGCGTTGAAGATTATACGGGACTATTGTATGGCTACACCTTC. Translating gives CSVEDYTGLLYGYTF. The chain carries TRBV29-1 and TRBJ1-2; D is perhaps TRBD1 (5 bases). This CDR3 is 15 amino acids long. V was cut by 0 bases and J by 5 bases, with 16 bases left in between. Germline-derived CDR1 and CDR2 are SQVTM and ANQGSEA.

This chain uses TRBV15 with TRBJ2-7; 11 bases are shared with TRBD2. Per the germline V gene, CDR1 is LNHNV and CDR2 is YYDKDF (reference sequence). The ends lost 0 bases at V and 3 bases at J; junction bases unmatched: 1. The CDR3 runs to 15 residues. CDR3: CATSRDTSGGYEQYF. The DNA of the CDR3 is TGTGCCACCAGCAGAGATACTAGCGGGGGCTACGAGCAGTACTTC.

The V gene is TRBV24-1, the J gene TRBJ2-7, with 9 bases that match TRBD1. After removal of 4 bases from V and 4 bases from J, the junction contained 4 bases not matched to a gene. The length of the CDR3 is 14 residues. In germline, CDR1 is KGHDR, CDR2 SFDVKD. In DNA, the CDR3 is TGTGCCACCAGTGAACAGGGGGCGCGATACGAGCAGTACTTC. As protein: CATSEQGARYEQYF.